The 3 T cell receptor beta chains in this list originate from one sample, sequenced in a study of shared T cell receptors in the human thymus. Sequencing was performed with immunoSEQ multiplex PCR; in TCRdb, only in-frame clones are kept and a portion is missing. Of more than 550,000 clones in the sample, approximately 83% were seen once. These data also formed part of another study, on human thymus T cells.

The sequenced material came from thymocytes. The source is a girl in the first two years of life with a congenital heart defect.

The rearrangement links TRBV4-1 to TRBJ2-1, with 8 positions matching TRBD1. The CDR3 is 20 residues long. Germline V lookup: CDR1 MGHRA, CDR2 YSYEKL. V gave up 0 bases and J gave up 5 bases; unmatched junction bases: 18. CDR3 nucleotides: TGCGCCAGCAGCCAAGAAGGTCGGGTGACGAGGACAGGGTTCGACAATGAGCAGTTCTTC. It is translated as CASSQEGRVTRTGFDNEQFF.

This chain links TRBV2 with TRBJ1-6; tentative D call: TRBD1 (5 bases). Trimming removed 4 bases from V and 2 bases from J, with 15 bases in between. This CDR3 contains 17 residues. The germline CDR1 and CDR2 sequences are SNHLY and FYNNEI. Written as DNA, the CDR3 is TGTGCCAGCAGTGTCTCCCGCCAGACAGCCTATAATTCACCCCTCCACTTT. Translating it yields CASSVSRQTAYNSPLHF.

J is TRBJ1-1 and V is TRBV9; TRBD1 is a possible D gene (5 bases). Trimming removed 3 bases from V and 4 bases from J, with 16 bases in between. Germline lookup yields CDR1 SGDLS and CDR2 YYNGEE. The CDR3 extends over 15 amino acids. CDR3 nucleotide sequence: TGTGCCAGCAGCGCGGAGGGGCATTCAGGCACTGAAGCTTTCTTT. It encodes CASSAEGHSGTEAFF.